A selection of T cell receptor beta chains follows, all from one sample in a study of blood T cell repertoires in COVID-19. Here immunoSEQ multiplex PCR was the method, and the copy in TCRdb shows in-frame clones only, minus some. This table holds under 350,000 clones, around 85% found once. The sequencing input was PBMCs or T cells enriched from blood (not recorded which). Receptors originate from a woman in her 40s with acute COVID-19. Both conserved end residues are trimmed from each CDR3. Each record gives: J gene, V gene, CDR3 protein.

j_gene: TRBJ2-1
v_gene: TRBV5-6
CDR3aa: ASSRRQGAYNEQF

j_gene: TRBJ2-3
v_gene: TRBV3-1/TRBV3-2
CDR3aa: ASSQGWRSDTQY

j_gene: TRBJ2-1
v_gene: TRBV15
CDR3aa: ATSRDRLSMF

j_gene: TRBJ1-2
v_gene: TRBV27
CDR3aa: ASSFGGGRAYGYT

j_gene: TRBJ2-1
v_gene: TRBV2
CDR3aa: ASREDAYNEQF

j_gene: TRBJ1-5
v_gene: TRBV2
CDR3aa: ASRLTGDQPQH

j_gene: TRBJ1-1
v_gene: TRBV7-2
CDR3aa: ASKIAEMNTEAF

j_gene: TRBJ1-2
v_gene: TRBV19
CDR3aa: ASTLGQRYGYT

j_gene: TRBJ1-2
v_gene: TRBV6-1
CDR3aa: ASSDNRGGNYGYT

j_gene: TRBJ1-4
v_gene: TRBV6-6
CDR3aa: ASSHQLGGVAFRANEKLF

j_gene: TRBJ2-7
v_gene: TRBV4-2
CDR3aa: ASSQDLSYEQY

j_gene: TRBJ2-2
v_gene: TRBV5-1
CDR3aa: ASRIQGTTGELF

j_gene: TRBJ1-2
v_gene: TRBV7-9
CDR3aa: ASRIPDRVDYGYT

j_gene: TRBJ2-7
v_gene: TRBV7-2
CDR3aa: ASSLAGLRSSYEQY

j_gene: TRBJ2-7
v_gene: TRBV14
CDR3aa: ASSQMTGTFYEQY

j_gene: TRBJ1-6
v_gene: TRBV28
CDR3aa: ASSSRTGLGPPLH

j_gene: TRBJ2-5
v_gene: TRBV3-1/TRBV3-2
CDR3aa: ASSPYPGTSVYRTETQY

j_gene: TRBJ2-1
v_gene: TRBV7-9
CDR3aa: ASSFGQTYNEQF

j_gene: TRBJ2-3
v_gene: TRBV5-8
CDR3aa: ASSPRRSTDTQY

j_gene: TRBJ2-2
v_gene: TRBV9
CDR3aa: ASSVGLGPQAGELF

j_gene: TRBJ2-3
v_gene: TRBV19
CDR3aa: ASSIDPRGNTDTQY

j_gene: TRBJ1-5
v_gene: TRBV3-1/TRBV3-2
CDR3aa: ASSQAAGVQPQH

j_gene: TRBJ2-1
v_gene: TRBV6-1
CDR3aa: ASSESRYEQF

j_gene: TRBJ2-5
v_gene: TRBV7-2
CDR3aa: ASSPSTGFLETQY

j_gene: TRBJ2-2
v_gene: TRBV18
CDR3aa: ASSPPGYSGPNTGELF

j_gene: TRBJ1-2
v_gene: TRBV27
CDR3aa: ASSPQLPPNYGYT

j_gene: TRBJ2-1
v_gene: TRBV27
CDR3aa: ASSELAGASSYNEQF

j_gene: TRBJ2-7
v_gene: TRBV7-2
CDR3aa: ASSLDLAGSYEQY

j_gene: TRBJ1-1
v_gene: TRBV2
CDR3aa: ASIQGRLNTEAF

j_gene: TRBJ1-1
v_gene: TRBV3-1/TRBV3-2
CDR3aa: ASSQPTGASSRGAF

j_gene: TRBJ2-2
v_gene: TRBV13
CDR3aa: ASSPDRTANTGELF

j_gene: TRBJ2-2
v_gene: TRBV5-6
CDR3aa: ASSPLGAGSTGELF

j_gene: TRBJ2-1
v_gene: TRBV18
CDR3aa: ASSPDKSYNEQF

j_gene: TRBJ2-2
v_gene: TRBV10-3
CDR3aa: AIKGGYTGELF

j_gene: TRBJ2-4
v_gene: TRBV4-1
CDR3aa: ASSQEGGLAGDLAKNIQY

j_gene: TRBJ1-6
v_gene: TRBV19
CDR3aa: ASRGQGGSPLH

j_gene: TRBJ2-7
v_gene: TRBV9
CDR3aa: ASSPGQPSYEQY

j_gene: TRBJ1-5
v_gene: TRBV28
CDR3aa: ASRDRSPVNQPQH

j_gene: TRBJ2-7
v_gene: TRBV18
CDR3aa: ASSPLGLAGALREQY

j_gene: TRBJ1-2
v_gene: TRBV5-6
CDR3aa: ASSLTGTDGYT

j_gene: TRBJ1-1
v_gene: TRBV5-8
CDR3aa: ASRPRTTGLGEAF

j_gene: TRBJ1-4
v_gene: TRBV7-9
CDR3aa: ASSYLRGGREKLF

j_gene: TRBJ1-2
v_gene: TRBV5-6
CDR3aa: ASSSRGQGGYT

j_gene: TRBJ1-1
v_gene: TRBV5-1
CDR3aa: ASSQSPGDNYREAF

j_gene: TRBJ2-7
v_gene: TRBV7-2
CDR3aa: ASSLGRTSYEQY

j_gene: TRBJ2-7
v_gene: TRBV11-2
CDR3aa: ASSQPLYSGSSSEQY